Ten or more counts support the clone carrying this T cell receptor (beta chain). Its specificity is unknown. The data were obtained in a study of T-cell reconstitution after alpha-beta-depleted transplantation in children. Study outcomes and limitations: T-cell counts and diversity were attributed mostly to newly produced T cells one year after transplant. Two months or so post-transplant, alpha-beta T cells reportedly derived from several hundred expanded graft clones. Surviving recipient cells, namely T cells and thymic progenitors, were the source of high day-60 TCRbeta diversity in some patients.

This CDR3 is built from 19 residues. The V gene's germline CDR1 is SGHRS and CDR2 YFSETQ. The V gene end was trimmed by 4 bases and the J gene end by 1 base; junction bases not matched to a gene: 12. The TCRbeta library was prepared with unique molecular identifiers. Using its own MiXCR run on the PCR reads, TCRdb lists one record per CDR3 protein. This table has hundreds of thousands of distinct CDR3 sequences, approximately 15% appearing once. The TCR originated in a male patient aged 10-17 years who had a stem cell transplant for acute lymphoblastic leukemia, so the T cells may come from the graft donor. This chain connects TRBV5-1 to TRBJ2-1, with 12 bases matching TRBD2. The specimen comprised PBMCs, mostly from graft donor cells, sampled 360 days after TCRalphabeta/CD19-depleted stem cell transplant. In nucleotides, the CDR3 is TGCGCCAGCAGCCCAATCCTAGCGGGAGGGCCTGTATCCTACAATGAGCAGTTCTTC. Its translation is CASSPILAGGPVSYNEQFF.